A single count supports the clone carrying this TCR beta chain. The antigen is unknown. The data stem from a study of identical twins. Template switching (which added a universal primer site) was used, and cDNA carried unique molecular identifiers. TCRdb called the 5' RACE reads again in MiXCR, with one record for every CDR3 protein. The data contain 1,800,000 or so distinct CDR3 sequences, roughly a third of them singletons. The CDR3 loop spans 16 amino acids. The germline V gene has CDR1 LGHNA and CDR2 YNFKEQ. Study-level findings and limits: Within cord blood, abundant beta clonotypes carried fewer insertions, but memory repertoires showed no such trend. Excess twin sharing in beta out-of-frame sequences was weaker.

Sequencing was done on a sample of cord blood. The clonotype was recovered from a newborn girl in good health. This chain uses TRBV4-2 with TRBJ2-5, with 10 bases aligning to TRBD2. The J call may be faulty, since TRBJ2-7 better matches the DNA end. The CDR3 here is CASSRDGGLASYEQYF. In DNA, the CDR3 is TGTGCCAGCAGCCGAGATGGGGGACTAGCGAGCTACGAGCAGTACTTC.